The clone carrying this T cell receptor beta chain was seen once. The CDR3 runs 11 residues. V lost 10 bases and J lost 3, with 10 bases in between. Germline CDR1 and CDR2: MGHDK and SYGVNS. Authors' analysis steps: Nucleated cell number was recorded as an estimate derived from reference gene primer amplification. Sequencing used immunoSEQ multiplex PCR; TCRdb keeps in-frame clones, though not all of them. For V, J and clone size, that table is used; D and trimming come from the DNA. The table has tens of thousands of clones, around 86% seen once. The data were taken from a study of blood T cell repertoires in COVID-19. About the study: Both acute and convalescent COVID-19 samples were obtained from the United States, Italy and Spain. T cells, B-cell-depleted T cells, or PBMCs provided the cDNA or gDNA that served as material.

Material: peripheral blood. The J gene is TRBJ2-7, the V gene TRBV25-1; D gene unclear. The sequence was obtained from a woman aged 80 or over with active or convalescent COVID-19. The CDR3 region has the DNA TGTGCCACCATTAGAAACTACGAGCAGTACTTC. It is translated as CATIRNYEQYF.